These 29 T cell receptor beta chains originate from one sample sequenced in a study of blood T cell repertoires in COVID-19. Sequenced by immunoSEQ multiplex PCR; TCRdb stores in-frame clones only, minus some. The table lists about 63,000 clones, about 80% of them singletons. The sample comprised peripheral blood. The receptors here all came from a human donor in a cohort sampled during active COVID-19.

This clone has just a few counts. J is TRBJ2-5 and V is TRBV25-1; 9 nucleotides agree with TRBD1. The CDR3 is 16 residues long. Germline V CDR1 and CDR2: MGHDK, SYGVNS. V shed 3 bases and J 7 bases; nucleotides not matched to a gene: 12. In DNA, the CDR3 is TGTGCCAGCAGTGACAGTCGGAGGGGACAGGGAGGGACCCAGTACTTC. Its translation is CASSDSRRGQGGTQYF.

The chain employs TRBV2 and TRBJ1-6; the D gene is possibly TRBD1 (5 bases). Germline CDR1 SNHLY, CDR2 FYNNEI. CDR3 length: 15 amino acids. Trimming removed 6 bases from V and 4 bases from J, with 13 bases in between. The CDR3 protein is CASRGGQTYNSPLHF. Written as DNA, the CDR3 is TGTGCCAGCAGAGGTGGACAAACTTATAATTCACCCCTCCACTTT.

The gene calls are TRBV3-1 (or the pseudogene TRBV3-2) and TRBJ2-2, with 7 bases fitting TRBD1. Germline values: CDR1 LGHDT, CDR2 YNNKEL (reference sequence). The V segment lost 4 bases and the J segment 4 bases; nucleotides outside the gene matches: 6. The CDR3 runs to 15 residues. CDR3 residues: CASSPNRGGTGELFF. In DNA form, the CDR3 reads TGTGCCAGCAGCCCAAACAGGGGCGGCACCGGGGAGCTGTTTTTT.

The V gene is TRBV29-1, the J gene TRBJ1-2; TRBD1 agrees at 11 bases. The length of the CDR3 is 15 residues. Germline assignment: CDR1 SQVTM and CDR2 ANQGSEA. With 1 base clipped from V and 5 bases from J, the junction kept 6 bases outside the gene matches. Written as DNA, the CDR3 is TGCAGCGTTGAAGGGACAGGGGGCCTCTCTTATGGCTACACCTTC. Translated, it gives CSVEGTGGLSYGYTF.

CDR3 bases: TGTGCCAGCAGTTTAGGAGCGGGAATCCAAGAGACCCAGTACTTC. This sequence encodes CASSLGAGIQETQYF. The V gene is TRBV27, the J gene TRBJ2-5, with 7 positions matching TRBD2. Germline-derived CDR1 and CDR2 are MNHEY and SMNVEV (reference sequence). The CDR3 length is 15 residues. J lost 1 base, V lost 2 bases, and 4 bases had no gene match.

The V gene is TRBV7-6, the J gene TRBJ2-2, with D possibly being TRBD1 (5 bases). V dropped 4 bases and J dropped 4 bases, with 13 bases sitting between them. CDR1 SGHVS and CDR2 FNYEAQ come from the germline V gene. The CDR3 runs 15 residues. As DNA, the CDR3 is TGTGCCAGCAGCTCGGACACACTATCCACCGGGGAGCTGTTTTTT. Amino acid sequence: CASSSDTLSTGELFF.

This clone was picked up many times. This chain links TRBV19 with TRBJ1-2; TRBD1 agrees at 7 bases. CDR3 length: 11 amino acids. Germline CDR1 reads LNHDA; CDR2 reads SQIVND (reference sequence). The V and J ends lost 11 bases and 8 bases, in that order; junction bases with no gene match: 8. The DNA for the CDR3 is TGTGCCCCTAGCGGGACAGACGGCTACACCTTC. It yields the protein CAPSGTDGYTF.

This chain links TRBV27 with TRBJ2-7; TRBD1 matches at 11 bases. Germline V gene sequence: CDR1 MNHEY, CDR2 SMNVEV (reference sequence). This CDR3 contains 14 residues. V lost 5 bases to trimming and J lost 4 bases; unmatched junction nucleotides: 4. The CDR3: CASSPGTGGYEQYF. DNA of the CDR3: TGTGCCAGCAGTCCCGGGACAGGGGGTTACGAGCAGTACTTC.

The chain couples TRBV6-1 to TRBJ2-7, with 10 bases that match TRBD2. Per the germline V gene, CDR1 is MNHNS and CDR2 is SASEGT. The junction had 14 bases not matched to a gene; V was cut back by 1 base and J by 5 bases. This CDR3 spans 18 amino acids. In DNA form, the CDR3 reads TGTGCCAGCAGTGAAGAGGGGCTAGCGGGAGTGAGTCGAAACGAGCAGTACTTC. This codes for CASSEEGLAGVSRNEQYF.

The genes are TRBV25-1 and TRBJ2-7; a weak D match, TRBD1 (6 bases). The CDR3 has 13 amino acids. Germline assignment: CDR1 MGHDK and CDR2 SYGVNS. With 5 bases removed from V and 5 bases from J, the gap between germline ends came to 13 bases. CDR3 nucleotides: TGTGCCAGCAGTCTGGGGGCTCGGGACGAGCAGTACTTC. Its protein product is CASSLGARDEQYF.

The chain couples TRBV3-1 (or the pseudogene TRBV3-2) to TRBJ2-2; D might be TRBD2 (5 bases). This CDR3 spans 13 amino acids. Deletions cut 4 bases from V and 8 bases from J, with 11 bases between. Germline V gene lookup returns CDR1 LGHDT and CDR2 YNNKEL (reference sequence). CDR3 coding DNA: TGTGCCAGCAGCCTCGGAGGAGAGGGGGAGCTGTTTTTT. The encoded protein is CASSLGGEGELFF.

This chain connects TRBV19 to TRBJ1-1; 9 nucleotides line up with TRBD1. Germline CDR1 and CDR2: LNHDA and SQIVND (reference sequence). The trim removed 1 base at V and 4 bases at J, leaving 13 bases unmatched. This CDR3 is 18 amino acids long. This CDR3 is CASSIVTGGDRFGTEAFF. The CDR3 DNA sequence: TGTGCCAGTAGTATAGTGACAGGGGGTGATCGTTTCGGCACTGAAGCTTTCTTT. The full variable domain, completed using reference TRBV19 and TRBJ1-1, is DGGITQSPKYLFRKEGQNVTLSCEQNLNHDAMYWYRQDPGQGLRLIYYSQIVNDFQKGDIAEGYSVSREKKESFPLTVTSAQKNPTAFYLCASSIVTGGDRFGTEAFFGQGTRLTVV.

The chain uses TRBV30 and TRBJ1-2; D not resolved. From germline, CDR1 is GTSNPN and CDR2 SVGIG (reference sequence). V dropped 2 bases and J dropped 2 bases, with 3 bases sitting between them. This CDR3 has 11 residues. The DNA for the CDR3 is TGTGCCTGGAGTCGGAACTATGGCTACACCTTC. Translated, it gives CAWSRNYGYTF.

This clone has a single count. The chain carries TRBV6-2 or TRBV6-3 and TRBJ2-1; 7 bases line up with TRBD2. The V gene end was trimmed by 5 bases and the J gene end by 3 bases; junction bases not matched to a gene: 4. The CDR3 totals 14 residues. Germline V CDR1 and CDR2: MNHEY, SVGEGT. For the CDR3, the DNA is TGTGCCAGCAGTATGACTAGCAGCTACAATGAGCAGTTCTTC. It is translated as CASSMTSSYNEQFF.

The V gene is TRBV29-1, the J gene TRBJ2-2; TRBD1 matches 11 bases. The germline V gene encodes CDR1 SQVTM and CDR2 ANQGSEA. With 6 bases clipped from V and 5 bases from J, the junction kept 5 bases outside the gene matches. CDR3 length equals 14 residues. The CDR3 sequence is CSVKGQGVTGELFF. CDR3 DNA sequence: TGCAGCGTGAAGGGACAGGGGGTTACCGGGGAGCTGTTTTTT.

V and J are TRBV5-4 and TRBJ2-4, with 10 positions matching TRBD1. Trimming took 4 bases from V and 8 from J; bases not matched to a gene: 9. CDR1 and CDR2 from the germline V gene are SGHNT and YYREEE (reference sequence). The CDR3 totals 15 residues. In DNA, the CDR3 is TGTGCCAGCAGCATGAGGACAGGGGGGGCGGACATTCAGTACTTC. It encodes CASSMRTGGADIQYF.

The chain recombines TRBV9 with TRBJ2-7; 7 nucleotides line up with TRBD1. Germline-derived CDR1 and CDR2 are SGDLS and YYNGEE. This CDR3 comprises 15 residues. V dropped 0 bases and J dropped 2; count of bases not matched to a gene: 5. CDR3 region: CASSVGGQVTYEQYF. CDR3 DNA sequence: TGTGCCAGCAGCGTAGGAGGACAGGTAACCTACGAGCAGTACTTC.

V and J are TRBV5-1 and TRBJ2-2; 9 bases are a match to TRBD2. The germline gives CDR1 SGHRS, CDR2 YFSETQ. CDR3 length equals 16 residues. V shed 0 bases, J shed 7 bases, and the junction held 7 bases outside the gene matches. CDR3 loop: CASSLAASGTGGELFF. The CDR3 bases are TGCGCCAGCAGCTTGGCGGCTAGCGGGACCGGCGGGGAGCTGTTTTTT.

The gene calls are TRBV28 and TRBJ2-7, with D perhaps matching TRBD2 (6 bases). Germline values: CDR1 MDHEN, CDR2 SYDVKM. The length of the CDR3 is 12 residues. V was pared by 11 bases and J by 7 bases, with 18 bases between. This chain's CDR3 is CAGGPPGGEQYF. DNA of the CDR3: TGTGCCGGAGGGCCCCCCGGAGGGGAGCAGTACTTC.

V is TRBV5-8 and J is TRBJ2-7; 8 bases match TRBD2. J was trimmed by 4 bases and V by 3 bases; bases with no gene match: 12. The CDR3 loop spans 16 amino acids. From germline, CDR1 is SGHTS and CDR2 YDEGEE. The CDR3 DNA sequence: TGTGCCAGCAGCTCCGCGGGCGGGACTAGTCGTTACGAGCAGTACTTC. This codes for CASSSAGGTSRYEQYF. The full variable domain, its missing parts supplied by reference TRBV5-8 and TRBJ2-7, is EAGVTQSPTHLIKTRGQQATLRCSPISGHTSVYWYQQALGLGLQFLLWYDEGEERNRGNFPPRFSGRQFPNYSSELNVNALELEDSALYLCASSSAGGTSRYEQYFGPGTRLTVT.

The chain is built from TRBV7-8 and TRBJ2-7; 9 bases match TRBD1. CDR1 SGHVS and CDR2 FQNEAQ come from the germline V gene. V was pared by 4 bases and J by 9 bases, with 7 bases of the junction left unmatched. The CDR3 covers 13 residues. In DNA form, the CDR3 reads TGTGCCAGCAGCTCCGGGACAGGGCTCTGGCAGTACTTC. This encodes CASSSGTGLWQYF.

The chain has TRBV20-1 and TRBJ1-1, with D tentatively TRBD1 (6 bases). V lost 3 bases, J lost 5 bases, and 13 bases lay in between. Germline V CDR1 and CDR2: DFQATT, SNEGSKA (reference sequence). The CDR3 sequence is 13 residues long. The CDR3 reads CSASYREGTEAFF. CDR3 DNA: TGCAGTGCTAGTTACAGGGAAGGTACTGAAGCTTTCTTT.

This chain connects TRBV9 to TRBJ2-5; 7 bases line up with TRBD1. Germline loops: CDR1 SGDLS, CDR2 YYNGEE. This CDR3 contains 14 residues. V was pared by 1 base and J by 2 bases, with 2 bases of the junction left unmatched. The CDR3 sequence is CASSVRQGQETQYF. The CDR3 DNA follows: TGTGCCAGCAGCGTAAGACAGGGTCAAGAGACCCAGTACTTC. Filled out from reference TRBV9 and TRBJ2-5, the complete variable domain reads DSGVTQTPKHLITATGQRVTLRCSPRSGDLSVYWYQQSLDQGLQFLIQYYNGEERAKGNILERFSAQQFPDLHSELNLSSLELGDSALYFCASSVRQGQETQYFGPGTRLLVL.

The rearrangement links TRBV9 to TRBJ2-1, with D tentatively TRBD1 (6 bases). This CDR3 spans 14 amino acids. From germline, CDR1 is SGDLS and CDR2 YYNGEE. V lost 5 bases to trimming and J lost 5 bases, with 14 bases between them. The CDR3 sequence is CASRAGPGDNEQFF. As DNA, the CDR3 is TGTGCCAGCAGAGCCGGGCCAGGGGACAATGAGCAGTTCTTC.

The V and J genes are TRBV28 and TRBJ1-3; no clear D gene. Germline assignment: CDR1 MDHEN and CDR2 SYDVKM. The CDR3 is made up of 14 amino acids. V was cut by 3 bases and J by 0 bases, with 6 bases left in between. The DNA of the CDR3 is TGTGCCAGCAGTTTGGGCAGCTCTGGAAACACCATATATTTT. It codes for CASSLGSSGNTIYF. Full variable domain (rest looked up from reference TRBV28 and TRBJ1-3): DVKVTQSSRYLVKRTGEKVFLECVQDMDHENMFWYRQDPGLGLRLIYFSYDVKMKEKGDIPEGYSVSREKKERFSLILESASTNQTSMYLCASSLGSSGNTIYFGEGSWLTVV.

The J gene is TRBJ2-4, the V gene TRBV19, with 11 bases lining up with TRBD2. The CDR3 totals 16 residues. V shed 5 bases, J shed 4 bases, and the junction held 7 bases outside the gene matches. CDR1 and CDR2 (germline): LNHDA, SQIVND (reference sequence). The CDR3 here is CASSDKLAGAKNIQYF. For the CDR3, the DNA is TGTGCCAGTAGTGACAAACTAGCGGGAGCTAAAAACATTCAGTACTTC.

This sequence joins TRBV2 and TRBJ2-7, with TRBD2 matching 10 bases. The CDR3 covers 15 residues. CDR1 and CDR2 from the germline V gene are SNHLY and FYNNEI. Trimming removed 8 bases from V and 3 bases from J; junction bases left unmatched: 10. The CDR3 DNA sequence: TGTGCCAGCCGCCGGGGACTAGCGCCAGACTACGAGCAGTACTTC. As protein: CASRRGLAPDYEQYF. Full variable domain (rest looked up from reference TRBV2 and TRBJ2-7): EPEVTQTPSHQVTQMGQEVILRCVPISNHLYFYWYRQILGQKVEFLVSFYNNEISEKSEIFDDQFSVERPDGSNFTLKIRSTKLEDSAMYFCASRRGLAPDYEQYFGPGTRLTVT.

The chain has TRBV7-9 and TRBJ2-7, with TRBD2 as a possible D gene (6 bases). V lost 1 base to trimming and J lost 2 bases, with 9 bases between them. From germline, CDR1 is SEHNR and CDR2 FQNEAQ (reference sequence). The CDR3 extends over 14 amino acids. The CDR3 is CASSLGRGTYEQYF. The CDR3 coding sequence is TGTGCCAGCAGCTTAGGTCGGGGGACCTACGAGCAGTACTTC.

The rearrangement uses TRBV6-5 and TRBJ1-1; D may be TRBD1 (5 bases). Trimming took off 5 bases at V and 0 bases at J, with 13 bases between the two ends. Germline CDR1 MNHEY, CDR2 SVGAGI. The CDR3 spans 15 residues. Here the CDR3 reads CASSPQGSLNTEAFF. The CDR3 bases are TGTGCCAGCAGTCCCCAGGGCAGCCTGAACACTGAAGCTTTCTTT.